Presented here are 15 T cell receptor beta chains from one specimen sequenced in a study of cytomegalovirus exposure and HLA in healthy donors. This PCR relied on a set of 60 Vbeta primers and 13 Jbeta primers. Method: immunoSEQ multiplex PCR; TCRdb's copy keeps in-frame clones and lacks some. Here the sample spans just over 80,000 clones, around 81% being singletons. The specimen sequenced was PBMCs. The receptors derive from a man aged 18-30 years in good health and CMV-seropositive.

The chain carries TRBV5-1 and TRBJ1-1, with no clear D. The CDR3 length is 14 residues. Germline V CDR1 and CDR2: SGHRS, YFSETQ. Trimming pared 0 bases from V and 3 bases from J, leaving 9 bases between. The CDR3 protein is CASSLEGVDTEAFF. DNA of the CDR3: TGCGCCAGCAGCTTGGAGGGAGTGGACACTGAAGCTTTCTTT.

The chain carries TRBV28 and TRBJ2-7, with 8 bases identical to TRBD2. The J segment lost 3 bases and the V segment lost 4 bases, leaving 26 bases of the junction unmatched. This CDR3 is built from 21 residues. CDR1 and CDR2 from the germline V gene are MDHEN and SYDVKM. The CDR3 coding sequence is TGTGCCAGCAGTTCGCAAAATCAGGGGACTAGATGGGAACGTCCCCGCTACGAGCAGTACTTC. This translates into CASSSQNQGTRWERPRYEQYF. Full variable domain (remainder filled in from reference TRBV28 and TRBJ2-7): DVKVTQSSRYLVKRTGEKVFLECVQDMDHENMFWYRQDPGLGLRLIYFSYDVKMKEKGDIPEGYSVSREKKERFSLILESASTNQTSMYLCASSSQNQGTRWERPRYEQYFGPGTRLTVT.

The CDR3, as DNA: TGTGCCAGCAGGCCACCCGGAGGCACGAATGAGCAGTTCTTC. It yields the protein CASRPPGGTNEQFF. The V and J genes are TRBV7-2 and TRBJ2-1, with D possibly matching TRBD2 (5 bases). Trimming cost V 6 bases and J 7 bases, with 16 bases left between them. Germline CDR1 reads SGHTA; CDR2 reads FQGNSA. This CDR3 spans 14 amino acids.

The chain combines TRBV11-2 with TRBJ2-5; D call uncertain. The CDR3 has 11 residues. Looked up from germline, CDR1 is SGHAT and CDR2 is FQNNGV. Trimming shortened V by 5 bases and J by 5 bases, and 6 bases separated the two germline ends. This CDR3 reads CASSQSETQYF. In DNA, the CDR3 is TGTGCCAGCAGCCAGTCGGAGACCCAGTACTTC.

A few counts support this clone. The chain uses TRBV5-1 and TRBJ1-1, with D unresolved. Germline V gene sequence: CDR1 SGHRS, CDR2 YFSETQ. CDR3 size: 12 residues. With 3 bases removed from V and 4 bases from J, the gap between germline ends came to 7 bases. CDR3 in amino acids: CASSSGTTEAFF. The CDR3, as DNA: TGCGCCAGCAGCTCGGGAACCACTGAAGCTTTCTTT.

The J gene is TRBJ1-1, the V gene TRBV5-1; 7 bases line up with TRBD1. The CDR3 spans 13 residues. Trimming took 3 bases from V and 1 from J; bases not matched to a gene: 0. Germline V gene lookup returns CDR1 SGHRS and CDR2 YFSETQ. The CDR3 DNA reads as TGCGCCAGCAGCTGGGACAGGAACACTGAAGCTTTCTTT. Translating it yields CASSWDRNTEAFF.

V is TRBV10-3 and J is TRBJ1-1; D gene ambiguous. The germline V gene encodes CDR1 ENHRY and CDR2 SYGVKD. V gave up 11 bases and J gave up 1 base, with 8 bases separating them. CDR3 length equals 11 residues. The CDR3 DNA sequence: TGTGCCGCAGGAGGGAACACTGAAGCTTTCTTT. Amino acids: CAAGGNTEAFF.

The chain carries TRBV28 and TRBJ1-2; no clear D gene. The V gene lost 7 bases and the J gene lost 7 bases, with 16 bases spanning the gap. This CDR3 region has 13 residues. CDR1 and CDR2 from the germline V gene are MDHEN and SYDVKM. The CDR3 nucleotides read TGTGCCAGCACCCTGGGGAGGGCGCGTGGCTACACCTTC. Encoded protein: CASTLGRARGYTF.

The CDR3 sequence: CASSLVVLAGDRRNEQFF. In DNA form, the CDR3 reads TGTGCCAGCAGCTTAGTTGTGCTAGCGGGAGATCGACGAAATGAGCAGTTCTTC. The gene calls are TRBV7-2 and TRBJ2-1; 10 bases are shared with TRBD2. Germline V gives CDR1 SGHTA, CDR2 FQGNSA. CDR3 size: 18 residues. J lost 7 bases, V lost 1 base, and 13 bases had no gene match.

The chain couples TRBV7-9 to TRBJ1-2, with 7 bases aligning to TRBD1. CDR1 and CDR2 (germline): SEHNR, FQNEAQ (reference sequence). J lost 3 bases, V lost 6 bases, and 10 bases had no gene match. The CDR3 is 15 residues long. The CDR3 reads CASSYRQGEDYGYTF. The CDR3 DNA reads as TGTGCCAGCAGTTATCGACAGGGTGAGGACTATGGCTACACCTTC.

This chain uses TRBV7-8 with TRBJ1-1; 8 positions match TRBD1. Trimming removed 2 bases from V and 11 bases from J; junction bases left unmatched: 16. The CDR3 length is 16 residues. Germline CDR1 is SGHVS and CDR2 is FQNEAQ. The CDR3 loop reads CASSLSVAGQGAVAFF. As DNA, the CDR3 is TGTGCCAGCAGCTTAAGTGTGGCAGGACAGGGAGCTGTGGCTTTCTTT. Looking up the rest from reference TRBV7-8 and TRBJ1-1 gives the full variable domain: GAGVSQSPRYKVAKRGQDVALRCDPISGHVSLFWYQQALGQGPEFLTYFQNEAQLDKSGLPSDRFFAERPEGSVSTLKIQRTQQEDSAVYLCASSLSVAGQGAVAFFGQGTRLTVV.

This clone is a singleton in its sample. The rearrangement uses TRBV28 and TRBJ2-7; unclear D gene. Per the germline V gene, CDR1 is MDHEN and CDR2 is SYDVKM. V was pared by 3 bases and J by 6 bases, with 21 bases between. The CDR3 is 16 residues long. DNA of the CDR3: TGTGCCAGCAGTTTGAACCCCCTGGCTACAACAGCCGAGCAGTACTTC. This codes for CASSLNPLATTAEQYF.

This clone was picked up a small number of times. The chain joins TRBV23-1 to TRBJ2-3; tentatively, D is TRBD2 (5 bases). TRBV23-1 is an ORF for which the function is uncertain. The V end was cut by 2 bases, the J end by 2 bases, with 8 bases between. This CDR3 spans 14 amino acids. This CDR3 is CASSQIGLTDTQYF. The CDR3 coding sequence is TGCGCCAGCAGTCAAATCGGACTCACAGATACGCAGTATTTT.

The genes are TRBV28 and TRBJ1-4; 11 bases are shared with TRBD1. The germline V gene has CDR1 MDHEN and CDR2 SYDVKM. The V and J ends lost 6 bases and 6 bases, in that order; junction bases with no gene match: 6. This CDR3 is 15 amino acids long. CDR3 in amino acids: CASSRPGQGDEKLFF. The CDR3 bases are TGTGCCAGCAGCCGACCGGGACAGGGGGATGAAAAACTGTTTTTT.

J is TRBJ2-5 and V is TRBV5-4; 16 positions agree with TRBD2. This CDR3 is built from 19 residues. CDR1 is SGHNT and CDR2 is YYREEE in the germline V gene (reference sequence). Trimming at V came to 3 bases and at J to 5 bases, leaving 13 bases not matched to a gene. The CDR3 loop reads CASSSSGGLAGGPYETQYF. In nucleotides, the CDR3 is TGTGCCAGCAGCTCCAGCGGGGGACTAGCGGGAGGGCCCTATGAGACCCAGTACTTC.